The present entry profiles one TCR beta chain with its context. Its antigen remains unidentified. This record comes from a study of blood T cells in healthy people across ages. Background on the study: Capture by template switching was about one barcoded beta molecule per two T cells. Study-wide findings and caveats: The lack of PBMC sorting stopped any conclusive naive versus antigen-experienced comparison. Long-lived donors carried more naive CD4+ cells and greater diversity than aged donors. Any changes in expanded clonotypes were possibly confounded, as donor CMV status remained unknown.

The germline V gene has CDR1 SNHLY and CDR2 FYNNEI. This CDR3 is built from 14 residues. V lost 5 bases and J 6 bases, leaving 14 bases between the germline ends. The authors ran a second PCR of 7 to 11 cycles using a sample-barcoded 5' primer and a J-beta primer mix. MiXCR, applied by TCRdb to the 5' RACE reads, yields one record per CDR3 protein. The data show roughly 1,500,000 distinct CDR3 sequences, about 43% seen once. The rearrangement joins TRBV2 to TRBJ2-1; tentatively, D is TRBD1 or TRBD2 (5 bases each). Sequencing used blood. The source of this sequence is a woman aged 18-29 years in good health. The CDR3 DNA sequence: TGTGCCAGCAGTCAAACTCGAGGGGTCAATGAGCAGTTCTTC. Translating it yields CASSQTRGVNEQFF. The full variable domain, in which reference TRBV2 and TRBJ2-1 provide the parts outside the CDR3, is EPEVTQTPSHQVTQMGQEVILRCVPISNHLYFYWYRQILGQKVEFLVSFYNNEISEKSEIFDDQFSVERPDGSNFTLKIRSTKLEDSAMYFCASSQTRGVNEQFFGPGTRLTVL.